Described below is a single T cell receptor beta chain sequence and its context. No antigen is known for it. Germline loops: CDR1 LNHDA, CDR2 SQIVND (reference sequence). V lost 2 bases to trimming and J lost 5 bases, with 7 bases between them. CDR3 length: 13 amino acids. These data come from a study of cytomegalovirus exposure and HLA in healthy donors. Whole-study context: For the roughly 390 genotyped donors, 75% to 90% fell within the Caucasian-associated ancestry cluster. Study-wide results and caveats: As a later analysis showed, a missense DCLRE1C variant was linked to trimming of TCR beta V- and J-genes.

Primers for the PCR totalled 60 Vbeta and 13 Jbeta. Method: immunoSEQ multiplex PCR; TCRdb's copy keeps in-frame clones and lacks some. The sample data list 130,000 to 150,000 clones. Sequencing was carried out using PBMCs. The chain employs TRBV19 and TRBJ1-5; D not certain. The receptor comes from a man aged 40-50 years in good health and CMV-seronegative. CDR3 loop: CASSILRDQPQHF. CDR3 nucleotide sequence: TGTGCCAGTAGTATATTGCGAGATCAGCCCCAGCATTTT.